Below are 32 T cell receptor beta chains sequenced from a single sample in a study of T cell responses to AZD1222 COVID-19 vaccine. Clones were sequenced by immunoSEQ multiplex PCR, and TCRdb holds only the in-frame ones, with some missing. Among approximately 100,000 clones listed, about 86% were seen once. The input for sequencing was peripheral blood, taken on day 0 of AZD1222 vaccination. These receptors originate from an adult in good health.

The chain couples TRBV9 to TRBJ2-5, with 8 nucleotides matching TRBD1. Germline V gene sequence: CDR1 SGDLS, CDR2 YYNGEE. J gave up 2 bases and V 0 bases, and 3 bases lay outside the gene matches. The CDR3 totals 15 residues. This chain's CDR3 is CASSVVTGVQETQYF. The CDR3 nucleotides are TGTGCCAGCAGCGTAGTGACAGGGGTGCAAGAGACCCAGTACTTC.

The chain joins TRBV7-3 to TRBJ1-1, with unresolved D. This CDR3 has 14 residues. The germline V gene encodes CDR1 SGHTA and CDR2 FQGTGA. The V gene lost 5 bases and the J gene lost 3 bases, with 13 bases spanning the gap. CDR3 DNA: TGTGCCAGCAGCCGGACCCCAGGCGACACTGAAGCTTTCTTT. It is translated as CASSRTPGDTEAFF.

This chain links TRBV4-3 with TRBJ2-7; TRBD1 matches at 10 bases. The CDR3 is made up of 15 amino acids. The V gene end was trimmed by 2 bases and the J gene end by 3 bases; junction bases not matched to a gene: 4. Germline values: CDR1 LGHNA, CDR2 YSLEER. DNA for the CDR3: TGCGCCAGCAGCCAAATGGGACAGGGGAACTACGAGCAGTACTTC. Translating it yields CASSQMGQGNYEQYF.

The J gene is TRBJ1-2, the V gene TRBV19; D is unresolved. Trimming took 2 bases from V and 2 from J, leaving 18 bases between them. The CDR3 sequence is 17 residues long. Germline CDR1 reads LNHDA; CDR2 reads SQIVND (reference sequence). The CDR3 loop is CASSIRSGSLSNYGYTF. The CDR3 nucleotides are TGTGCCAGTAGTATAAGGTCCGGCTCTCTCTCCAACTATGGCTACACCTTC.

The gene calls are TRBV5-4 and TRBJ2-3; 10 nucleotides line up with TRBD1. This CDR3 comprises 18 residues. V was clipped by 0 bases and J by 0 bases; unmatched bases: 7. Germline V gene data show CDR1 as SGHNT and CDR2 as YYREEE (reference sequence). The chain's CDR3 is CASSLVLGGQGSTDTQYF. The DNA for the CDR3 is TGTGCCAGCAGCTTGGTGCTAGGGGGACAGGGGAGCACAGATACGCAGTATTTT.

The chain is built from TRBV24-1 and TRBJ2-7; 7 positions agree with TRBD1. After removal of 4 bases from V and 6 bases from J, the junction contained 5 bases not matched to a gene. From germline, CDR1 is KGHDR and CDR2 SFDVKD. The CDR3 consists of 13 residues. The CDR3 DNA reads as TGTGCCACCAGTGAGTCGACAGGGCGCGAGCAGTACTTC. Its translation: CATSESTGREQYF.

This clone was observed a few times. This rearrangement joins TRBV2 to TRBJ2-2; maybe TRBD1 (5 bases). The V and J ends lost 3 bases and 9 bases respectively, with 11 bases between them. The CDR3 spans 13 residues. The germline V gene has CDR1 SNHLY and CDR2 FYNNEI. Here the CDR3 reads CASSDARARELFF. The CDR3 nucleotides are TGTGCCAGCAGTGATGCCAGGGCCAGGGAGCTGTTTTTT. The variable domain in full, with the rest retrieved from reference TRBV2 and TRBJ2-2, is EPEVTQTPSHQVTQMGQEVILRCVPISNHLYFYWYRQILGQKVEFLVSFYNNEISEKSEIFDDQFSVERPDGSNFTLKIRSTKLEDSAMYFCASSDARARELFFGEGSRLTVL.

The sample holds one count of this clone. V gene TRBV28 combines with J gene TRBJ1-1; unclear D gene. The CDR3 consists of 13 residues. Germline CDR1 reads MDHEN; CDR2 reads SYDVKM. Deletions cut 5 bases from V and 5 bases from J, with 12 bases between. The CDR3 reads CASSTSLVTEAFF. For the CDR3, the DNA is TGTGCCAGCAGTACCTCTCTAGTAACTGAAGCTTTCTTT.

The CDR3 spells CASSAEGTGRTEAFF. In nucleotides, the CDR3 is TGTGCCAGCAGCGCCGAAGGGACAGGGAGGACTGAAGCTTTCTTT. V is TRBV9 and J is TRBJ1-1; TRBD1 aligns across 9 bases. With V trimmed by 3 bases and J by 5 bases, 8 bases remained unmatched. The CDR3 length is 15 residues. CDR1 SGDLS and CDR2 YYNGEE come from the germline V gene.

This sequence joins TRBV29-1 and TRBJ2-7, with D possibly matching TRBD2 (5 bases). With 8 bases removed from V and 4 bases from J, the gap between germline ends came to 15 bases. Germline V lookup: CDR1 SQVTM, CDR2 ANQGSEA. The CDR3 contains 12 residues. CDR3 sequence: CSFGPGRYEQYF. The CDR3 bases are TGCAGCTTTGGGCCGGGAAGGTACGAGCAGTACTTC.

This rearrangement joins TRBV7-2 to TRBJ2-7, with 10 bases aligning to TRBD1. The CDR3 runs to 15 residues. The V segment lost 5 bases and the J segment 6 bases; nucleotides outside the gene matches: 10. CDR1 and CDR2 (germline): SGHTA, FQGNSA. CDR3 sequence (DNA): TGTGCCAGCAGCATGACCGGGACAGGGGTGGGCGAGCAGTACTTC. Translation gives CASSMTGTGVGEQYF.

This chain links TRBV11-2 with TRBJ2-3, with D perhaps matching TRBD2 (6 bases). CDR3 length: 16 amino acids. The V end lost 1 base, the J end lost 6 bases, and 17 bases lay between the germline ends. Germline V gene sequence: CDR1 SGHAT, CDR2 FQNNGV. The CDR3: CASSLGGTGGVDTQYF. For the CDR3, the DNA is TGTGCCAGCAGCTTAGGGGGTACCGGGGGAGTGGATACGCAGTATTTT.

About this clone: Different DNA sequences within this sample yield the same CDR3. The chain employs TRBV9 and TRBJ2-5; 7 nucleotides match TRBD2. Germline trimming cut 2 bases from V and 0 bases from J; bases unmatched to any gene: 1. The CDR3 sequence is 14 residues long. Germline loops: CDR1 SGDLS, CDR2 YYNGEE. The CDR3 spells CASSVLADQETQYF. In DNA, the CDR3 is TGTGCCAGCAGCGTTCTAGCGGACCAAGAGACCCAGTACTTC.

J is TRBJ1-1 and V is TRBV7-2; 7 bases are shared with TRBD1. Germline V lookup: CDR1 SGHTA, CDR2 FQGNSA. V lost 3 bases and J lost 1; bases outside the gene matches: 2. The CDR3 has 14 amino acids. CDR3 sequence (DNA): TGTGCCAGCAGCTTGACAGGGAAGAACACTGAAGCTTTCTTT. Protein product: CASSLTGKNTEAFF.

A single count supports this clone. This chain links TRBV21-1 with TRBJ1-5. TRBV21-1 is termed a pseudogene. The CDR3 contains 12 residues. DNA of the CDR3: TGTGCCAGCAGCAAACGTCGAATGCCCCAGCATTTT. It encodes CASSKRRMPQHF.

The rearrangement uses TRBV7-9 and TRBJ1-1; D is uncertain. The CDR3 has 15 residues. V was trimmed by 11 bases and J by 1 base, leaving 20 bases between them. CDR1 is SEHNR and CDR2 is FQNEAQ in the germline V gene (reference sequence). This CDR3 reads CAVGPKIASNTEAFF. DNA for the CDR3: TGTGCCGTCGGGCCAAAGATCGCGTCGAACACTGAAGCTTTCTTT.

The CDR3 DNA is TGTGCCAGCAGCTTGTATCCAGATACGCAGTATTTT. This encodes CASSLYPDTQYF. The V and J genes are TRBV7-2 and TRBJ2-3; D is ambiguous. Per germline, CDR1 SGHTA and CDR2 FQGNSA. Between the trimmed V and J ends, which lost 3 bases and 4 bases, there was a span of 5 bases. The CDR3 contains 12 residues. Drawing the rest from reference TRBV7-2 and TRBJ2-3, the complete variable domain is GAGVSQSPSNKVTEKGKDVELRCDPISGHTALYWYRQSLGQGLEFLIYFQGNSAPDKSGLPSDRFSAERTGGSVSTLTIQRTQQEDSAVYLCASSLYPDTQYFGPGTRLTVL.

The chain recombines TRBV28 with TRBJ2-6; either TRBD1 or TRBD2 may supply D (5 bases each). The germline gives CDR1 MDHEN, CDR2 SYDVKM. The CDR3 is made up of 15 amino acids. V lost 5 bases and J 0 bases, leaving 8 bases between the germline ends. Here the CDR3 reads CASSRDGSGANVLTF. For the CDR3, the DNA is TGTGCCAGCAGTAGGGACGGCTCTGGGGCCAACGTCCTGACTTTC.

The genes are TRBV28 and TRBJ1-1, with 9 nucleotides matching TRBD1. Trimming removed 4 bases from V and 12 bases from J; junction bases left unmatched: 3. The CDR3 runs to 11 residues. The V gene's germline CDR1 is MDHEN and CDR2 SYDVKM. CDR3 nucleotide sequence: TGTGCCAGCAGTTGGGACAGGGTTCCTTTCTTT. Its protein product is CASSWDRVPFF.

The V gene is TRBV27, the J gene TRBJ2-2; the D gene is possibly TRBD2 (5 bases). This CDR3 contains 14 residues. Deletions cut 6 bases from V and 5 bases from J, with 13 bases between. CDR1 and CDR2 (germline): MNHEY, SMNVEV (reference sequence). Here the CDR3 reads CASSLDRGTGELFF. Written as DNA, the CDR3 is TGTGCCAGCAGCCTTGACCGGGGAACCGGGGAGCTGTTTTTT.

The chain has TRBV11-3 and TRBJ2-2; D is unclear. The V gene lost 3 bases and the J gene lost 5 bases, with 10 bases spanning the gap. The germline V gene has CDR1 SGHNT and CDR2 YENEEA. This CDR3 spans 14 amino acids. The DNA for the CDR3 is TGTGCCAGCAGCTTTCGCGGTCCTACCGGGGAGCTGTTTTTT. Protein product: CASSFRGPTGELFF.

The DNA of the CDR3 is TGTGCCAGCAGCCCCCGGACAGGGGTAAGTTCTGCTGAAGCTTTCTTT. Encoded protein: CASSPRTGVSSAEAFF. V gene TRBV9 combines with J gene TRBJ1-1, with 9 bases that match TRBD1. The CDR3 is 16 residues long. The V segment lost 4 bases and the J segment 6 bases; nucleotides outside the gene matches: 13. Germline CDR1 and CDR2: SGDLS and YYNGEE.

The V gene is TRBV19, the J gene TRBJ2-1, with 13 nucleotides matching TRBD2. The CDR3 contains 18 residues. CDR1 and CDR2 from the germline V gene are LNHDA and SQIVND (reference sequence). V shed 4 bases and J 8 bases; nucleotides not matched to a gene: 14. The CDR3 nucleotides read TGTGCCAGTAGTACTGGACTAGCGGGAGTTTCGCCATCGGATGAGCAGTTCTTC. Its protein is CASSTGLAGVSPSDEQFF. Supplemented by reference TRBV19 and TRBJ2-1, the full variable domain reads DGGITQSPKYLFRKEGQNVTLSCEQNLNHDAMYWYRQDPGQGLRLIYYSQIVNDFQKGDIAEGYSVSREKKESFPLTVTSAQKNPTAFYLCASSTGLAGVSPSDEQFFGPGTRLTVL.

The chain combines TRBV24-1 with TRBJ2-2; 7 nucleotides align to TRBD2. The J segment lost 7 bases and the V segment lost 2 bases, leaving 6 bases of the junction unmatched. The V gene's germline CDR1 is KGHDR and CDR2 SFDVKD. The CDR3 runs 15 residues. In DNA form, the CDR3 reads TGTGCCACCAGTGATTATCCCTCTAGCGGCGGGGAGCTGTTTTTT. As protein: CATSDYPSSGGELFF.

The chain couples TRBV6-2 or TRBV6-3 to TRBJ2-7, with TRBD2 as a possible D gene (6 bases). Trimming left V 4 bases short and J 2 bases short, with 9 bases between. This CDR3 region has 13 residues. CDR1 MNHEY and CDR2 SVGEGT come from the germline V gene. Here the CDR3 DNA reads TGTGCCAGCAGTTTAGCGGAAACCTACGAGCAGTACTTC. This sequence encodes CASSLAETYEQYF.

This clone occurred once. Relative to the germline gene, one junction end is altered; a read error may explain this. The V gene is TRBV7-7, the J gene TRBJ2-3; D gene unclear. The germline gives CDR1 SSHAT, CDR2 FNYEAQ (reference sequence). The CDR3 runs to 15 residues. The CDR3 here is CASSLDIASTDTQYF. CDR3 nucleotide sequence: TGTGCTAGCAGCTTAGATATTGCGTCCACAGATACGCAGTATTTT.

This clone was counted only a few times. The chain links TRBV30 to TRBJ1-2; D is unresolved. This CDR3 has 14 amino acids. Germline V gives CDR1 GTSNPN, CDR2 SVGIG (reference sequence). The ends were cut back, 0 bases at V and 3 bases at J, with 11 bases in the middle. The CDR3 protein is CAWSVGRGHYGYTF. CDR3 bases: TGTGCCTGGAGTGTGGGTCGTGGGCACTATGGCTACACCTTC.

V and J are TRBV27 and TRBJ2-7, with 7 nucleotides matching TRBD1. Germline CDR1 is MNHEY and CDR2 is SMNVEV (reference sequence). The CDR3 extends over 14 amino acids. With 3 bases clipped from V and 2 bases from J, the junction kept 4 bases outside the gene matches. In nucleotides, the CDR3 is TGTGCCAGCAGTTTTCGCGACAGGGCCTACGAGCAGTACTTC. Amino acids: CASSFRDRAYEQYF.

V usage is TRBV5-6 and J usage is TRBJ2-5; tentative D call: TRBD2 (6 bases). This CDR3 spans 14 amino acids. Germline-derived CDR1 and CDR2 are SGHDT and YYEEEE. V lost 4 bases and J lost 2, with 12 bases in between. The CDR3 sequence is CASSPVGRQETQYF. CDR3 coding DNA: TGTGCCAGCAGCCCAGTGGGGAGGCAAGAGACCCAGTACTTC. The variable domain in full, completed from reference TRBV5-6 and TRBJ2-5, reads DAGVTQSPTHLIKTRGQQVTLRCSPKSGHDTVSWYQQALGQGPQFIFQYYEEEERQRGNFPDRFSGHQFPNYSSELNVNALLLGDSALYLCASSPVGRQETQYFGPGTRLLVL.

V and J are TRBV6-2 or TRBV6-3 and TRBJ1-5; D may be TRBD1 (6 bases). CDR3 length: 14 residues. Germline lookup yields CDR1 MNHEY and CDR2 SVGEGT. The V and J ends lost 6 bases and 3 bases respectively, with 12 bases between them. The CDR3 is CASSTDRPNQPQHF. CDR3 DNA sequence: TGTGCCAGCAGCACGGACAGACCCAATCAGCCCCAGCATTTT.

This clone was counted once. The rearrangement links TRBV30 to TRBJ2-2; 15 bases are shared with TRBD2. J was trimmed by 8 bases and V by 2 bases; bases with no gene match: 6. Germline CDR1 and CDR2: GTSNPN and SVGIG (reference sequence). The CDR3 has 16 residues. The CDR3 here is CAWSYGTSGRIGELFF. The CDR3 DNA reads TGTGCCTGGAGTTACGGGACTAGCGGGAGGATAGGGGAGCTGTTTTTT.

V and J are TRBV24-1 and TRBJ2-4; 11 bases agree with TRBD2. Trimming at V came to 4 bases and at J to 4 bases, leaving 11 bases not matched to a gene. Germline-derived CDR1 and CDR2 are KGHDR and SFDVKD. CDR3 length: 18 residues. DNA of the CDR3: TGTGCCACCAGTGACGCACTAGCGGGAGAGGCCAAGAAAAACATTCAGTACTTC. Its translation: CATSDALAGEAKKNIQYF.